Sequencing of this T cell receptor beta chain was carried out in a study of blood T cell repertoires in COVID-19. Study at large: Sources were T cells, B-cell-depleted T cells, or PBMCs; the material itself was cDNA or gDNA.

In the authors' methods: The assay estimated nucleated cells by amplifying reference gene primers. Assay: immunoSEQ multiplex PCR; the TCRdb copy retains only in-frame clones and omits some. V and J calls and clone size come straight from that table; D and trimming were deduced from the DNA. Of over 300,000 clones in the sample, roughly 90% were seen once. J gave up 8 bases and V 5 bases, and 9 bases lay outside the gene matches. This CDR3 region has 14 residues. CDR1 and CDR2 (germline): SGDLS, YYNGEE. Residents of about two dozen US areas, aged roughly 18 to 90 years, made up the participants. The sequenced material came from PBMCs or T cells enriched from blood (not recorded which). The sequence came from a woman younger than 45 with acute COVID-19. The chain recombines TRBV9 with TRBJ2-1, with 8 bases fitting TRBD1. The CDR3 spells CASRGQGIFDEQFF. Written as DNA, the CDR3 is TGTGCCAGCAGAGGACAGGGAATTTTTGATGAGCAGTTCTTC.